One and the same sample provided the 30 T cell receptor beta chains below, sequenced in a study of neurological immune-mediated disorders. MiXCR, applied by TCRdb to the 5' RACE reads, yields one record per CDR3 protein. This repertoire shows about 57,000 distinct CDR3 sequences, approximately 11% found once; its top ten account for roughly 10%. Sample: PBMCs. These receptors originate from a woman aged 55-69 years with HTLV-1-associated myelopathy (HAM/TSP).

The table lists this clonotype with many counts. The chain couples TRBV6-6 to TRBJ2-7; D gene unclear. V lost 5 bases to trimming and J lost 0 bases, with 14 bases between them. CDR1 is MNHNY, CDR2 SVGAGI, per germline (reference sequence). The CDR3 has 15 amino acids. CDR3 residues: CASSRRPYSSYEQYF. The CDR3 nucleotides read TGTGCCAGCAGTCGCCGGCCCTATTCCTCCTACGAGCAGTACTTC.

This clonotype was observed many times. The gene calls are TRBV10-3 and TRBJ2-3; 9 positions agree with TRBD2. The CDR3 runs to 22 residues. Per the germline V gene, CDR1 is ENHRY and CDR2 is SYGVKD. The V segment lost 2 bases and the J segment 3 bases; nucleotides outside the gene matches: 24. The CDR3 region is CAISEKGVVAGVFTSYTDTQYF. The CDR3 DNA follows: TGTGCCATCAGTGAGAAGGGAGTTGTAGCGGGAGTCTTTACTTCTTATACAGATACGCAGTATTTT.

This clonotype was detected many times. The chain joins TRBV29-1 to TRBJ2-1, with D perhaps TRBD1 (7 bases). V was cut by 5 bases and J by 9 bases, with 20 bases left in between. Germline loops: CDR1 SQVTM, CDR2 ANQGSEA. The CDR3 consists of 14 residues. CDR3 nucleotide sequence: TGCAGCGTTCAGACTAGAGGGGGCGCGGGTGAGCAGTTCTTC. This codes for CSVQTRGGAGEQFF.

The sample holds a few counts of this clonotype. A read error is possible here, since a much larger clone lies one base away. The CDR3 DNA reads as TGTGTCAGCAGCCAAGAGGGTGCAAGCTCGCCACAGTACTTC. As protein: CVSSQEGASSPQYF. This chain joins TRBV3-1 and TRBJ2-7; maybe TRBD2 (5 bases). Germline CDR1 LGHDT, CDR2 YNNKEL (reference sequence). The CDR3 totals 14 residues.

Many counts were recorded for this clonotype. This sequence joins TRBV20-1 and TRBJ2-3; the D is unclear. The germline V and J ends were trimmed by 5 bases and 0 bases, with 18 bases remaining between them. Looked up from germline, CDR1 is DFQATT and CDR2 is SNEGSKA (reference sequence). This CDR3 has 16 amino acids. CDR3 in DNA: TGCAGTGCTCCCCACGTCGAAACTACTAGCACAGATACGCAGTATTTT. Protein sequence: CSAPHVETTSTDTQYF.

In this sample, this clonotype turned up many times. V gene TRBV7-9 combines with J gene TRBJ1-1, with TRBD1 as a possible D gene (5 bases). The CDR3 runs to 13 residues. CDR1 and CDR2 (germline): SEHNR, FQNEAQ (reference sequence). Between the trimmed V and J ends, which lost 9 bases and 2 bases, there was a span of 13 bases. The DNA for the CDR3 is TGTGCCAGTTCTTCGGACAAAAACACTGAAGCTTTCTTT. This sequence encodes CASSSDKNTEAFF.

This clonotype was counted many times. This rearrangement joins TRBV29-1 to TRBJ2-4; D call uncertain. The germline V gene encodes CDR1 SQVTM and CDR2 ANQGSEA. V was pared by 2 bases and J by 0 bases, with 5 bases between. This CDR3 contains 13 residues. The CDR3 coding sequence is TGCAGCGTTGAATTTTTAGCCAAAAACATTCAGTACTTC. This sequence encodes CSVEFLAKNIQYF.

The table lists this clonotype with many counts. The chain employs TRBV30 and TRBJ2-6, with TRBD1 matching over 9 bases. Germline lookup yields CDR1 GTSNPN and CDR2 SVGIG (reference sequence). With 5 bases clipped from V and 12 bases from J, the junction kept 11 bases outside the gene matches. The CDR3 spans 14 residues. CDR3 residues: CAWATGTGSTVLTF. DNA for the CDR3: TGTGCCTGGGCCACCGGGACAGGGAGCACCGTCCTGACTTTC.

This clonotype appeared many times. V gene TRBV28 combines with J gene TRBJ2-7; TRBD1 agrees at 9 bases. Germline CDR1 is MDHEN and CDR2 is SYDVKM. This CDR3 has 15 residues. V lost 2 bases, J lost 5 bases, and 7 bases stayed unmatched. CDR3 in amino acids: CASSLPGTGTDEQYF. CDR3 DNA: TGTGCCAGCAGTTTACCCGGGACAGGGACCGACGAGCAGTACTTC. Complete variable domain (other parts from reference TRBV28 and TRBJ2-7): DVKVTQSSRYLVKRTGEKVFLECVQDMDHENMFWYRQDPGLGLRLIYFSYDVKMKEKGDIPEGYSVSREKKERFSLILESASTNQTSMYLCASSLPGTGTDEQYFGPGTRLTVT.

This clonotype showed up just a few times. The chain employs TRBV19 and TRBJ1-5; D is unclear. Germline lookup yields CDR1 LNHDA and CDR2 SQIVND (reference sequence). Deletions cut 7 bases from V and 2 bases from J, with 18 bases between. The CDR3 has 16 residues. This CDR3 is CASKMGVHNGNQPQHF. CDR3 nucleotides: TGTGCCAGTAAAATGGGAGTACATAACGGCAATCAGCCCCAGCATTTT.

This chain connects TRBV7-9 to TRBJ1-1, with a weak D call TRBD1 (5 bases). The germline V and J ends were trimmed by 6 bases and 8 bases, with 10 bases remaining between them. The germline CDR1 and CDR2 sequences are SEHNR and FQNEAQ (reference sequence). The CDR3 is made up of 11 amino acids. The CDR3 DNA reads as TGTGCCAGCAGAGCCGACAGAGAAGCTTTCTTT. Translating it yields CASRADREAFF.

This clonotype was seen repeatedly, ten times or more. This chain joins TRBV5-1 and TRBJ2-5; 7 bases are shared with TRBD2. V shed 0 bases and J 5 bases; nucleotides not matched to a gene: 7. Germline loops: CDR1 SGHRS, CDR2 YFSETQ. The CDR3 loop spans 15 amino acids. The CDR3 DNA follows: TGCGCCAGCAGCTTGGAGGGGCGGGAGTCGGAGACCCAGTACTTC. Encoded protein: CASSLEGRESETQYF. The variable domain in full, with the rest retrieved from reference TRBV5-1 and TRBJ2-5, is KAGVTQTPRYLIKTRGQQVTLSCSPISGHRSVSWYQQTPGQGLQFLFEYFSETQRNKGNFPGRFSGRQFSNSRSEMNVSTLELGDSALYLCASSLEGRESETQYFGPGTRLLVL.

The chain uses TRBV5-1 and TRBJ2-3; 10 positions match TRBD2. J gave up 3 bases and V 2 bases, and 3 bases lay outside the gene matches. Looked up from germline, CDR1 is SGHRS and CDR2 is YFSETQ. The CDR3 contains 15 residues. The CDR3 region has the DNA TGCGCCAGCAGCTTTTTACTAGCGGGGACAGATACGCAGTATTTT. This sequence encodes CASSFLLAGTDTQYF.

This clonotype was seen at least ten times. The J gene is TRBJ2-5, the V gene TRBV28; 7 bases fit TRBD2. The CDR3 sequence is 15 residues long. V gave up 2 bases and J gave up 2 bases; unmatched junction bases: 5. Germline CDR1 and CDR2: MDHEN and SYDVKM. CDR3 in DNA: TGTGCCAGCAGTTTAGCGGGAGCGGGGCAAGAGACCCAGTACTTC. Amino acids: CASSLAGAGQETQYF.

This clonotype was recorded many times. V is TRBV12-3 or TRBV12-4 and J is TRBJ1-1; 12 nucleotides agree with TRBD1. The CDR3 covers 14 residues. The V segment lost 6 bases and the J segment 11 bases; nucleotides outside the gene matches: 10. CDR3 amino acids: CASSRDRGLSWAFF. In nucleotides, the CDR3 is TGTGCCAGCAGCCGGGACAGGGGGCTCTCATGGGCTTTCTTT.

Many counts were recorded for this clonotype. CDR3 amino acids: CSAPRNGAGNEQFF. For the CDR3, the DNA is TGCAGTGCCCCAAGAAATGGGGCTGGGAATGAGCAGTTCTTC. V gene TRBV20-1 combines with J gene TRBJ2-1; D might be TRBD1 (5 bases). The V and J ends lost 6 bases and 7 bases respectively, with 19 bases between them. This CDR3 contains 14 residues. Per the germline V gene, CDR1 is DFQATT and CDR2 is SNEGSKA (reference sequence).

Ten or more counts support this clonotype. V is TRBV10-3 and J is TRBJ1-1, with TRBD1 matching over 12 bases. The trim removed 6 bases at V and 3 bases at J, leaving 5 bases unmatched. Germline loops: CDR1 ENHRY, CDR2 SYGVKD. There are 15 residues in the CDR3. CDR3 protein: CAIRGTGGMYTEAFF. In nucleotides, the CDR3 is TGTGCCATCAGGGGGACAGGGGGCATGTACACTGAAGCTTTCTTT.

This clonotype was seen at least ten times. The chain combines TRBV7-8 with TRBJ2-2; TRBD1 is a possible D gene (5 bases). There are 16 residues in the CDR3. Germline CDR1 reads SGHVS; CDR2 reads FQNEAQ. Trimming took off 1 base at V and 7 bases at J, with 16 bases between the two ends. The CDR3 region is CASSLGGTLTGGELFF. The CDR3 DNA reads as TGTGCCAGCAGCTTAGGGGGCACCCTTACCGGCGGGGAGCTGTTTTTT.

By share of the sample, this clonotype is medium-sized. V and J are TRBV5-1 and TRBJ2-3; 9 bases line up with TRBD1. This CDR3 has 15 residues. Germline-derived CDR1 and CDR2 are SGHRS and YFSETQ. The junction had 7 bases not matched to a gene; V was cut back by 4 bases and J by 4 bases. CDR3 loop: CASSQGQGGADTQYF. CDR3 DNA sequence: TGCGCCAGCAGCCAGGGACAGGGAGGTGCAGATACGCAGTATTTT.

Concerning this clonotype: A much larger clone lies one base from this, so it may be a read error. V and J are TRBV27 and TRBJ2-7; tentative D call: TRBD2 (5 bases). The CDR3 loop spans 13 amino acids. CDR1 and CDR2 from the germline V gene are MNHEY and SMNVEV (reference sequence). The DNA for the CDR3 is TGTGCCAGCAGTCGGGGTGGGAGCTACGAGCAGCACTTC. It codes for CASSRGGSYEQHF.

This clonotype was seen many times. The V call is TRBV20-1, the J call TRBJ1-1; D is perhaps TRBD1 (6 bases). The CDR3 is made up of 14 amino acids. Looked up from germline, CDR1 is DFQATT and CDR2 is SNEGSKA (reference sequence). V was pared by 5 bases and J by 0 bases, with 13 bases between. In nucleotides, the CDR3 is TGCAGTGCTCATCCAGGGGCCCTGAACACTGAAGCTTTCTTT. Protein sequence: CSAHPGALNTEAFF.

This clonotype was counted ten times or more. The chain recombines TRBV20-1 with TRBJ2-1; 11 nucleotides line up with TRBD2. Germline-derived CDR1 and CDR2 are DFQATT and SNEGSKA (reference sequence). V shed 7 bases, J shed 1 base, and the junction held 0 bases outside the gene matches. The CDR3 length is 13 residues. CDR3 sequence: CSVAGGSYNEQFF. The CDR3, as DNA: TGCAGTGTAGCGGGGGGGTCCTACAATGAGCAGTTCTTC.

With respect to this clonotype: A read error may account for a junction end that differs from germline. The genes are TRBV27 and TRBJ2-3; the match to TRBD2 covers 8 bases. This CDR3 contains 16 residues. CDR1 MNHEY and CDR2 SMNVEV come from the germline V gene (reference sequence). Here the CDR3 reads CANSRSGRRFTDTQYF. The CDR3 coding sequence is TGTGCCAACAGTCGGAGCGGGAGACGATTCACAGATACGCAGTATTTT.

This clonotype was seen ten or more times. The chain is built from TRBV20-1 and TRBJ2-1; 8 nucleotides agree with TRBD1. The CDR3 totals 13 residues. The germline CDR1 and CDR2 sequences are DFQATT and SNEGSKA (reference sequence). The CDR3 spells CRAQGASHNEQFF. The CDR3, as DNA: TGCAGAGCGCAGGGGGCGTCCCACAATGAGCAGTTCTTC.

There are many counts of this clonotype. The chain couples TRBV20-1 to TRBJ1-1; weak D call: TRBD1 (5 bases). The length of the CDR3 is 13 residues. The germline V gene has CDR1 DFQATT and CDR2 SNEGSKA (reference sequence). The V and J ends lost 6 bases and 1 base respectively, with 12 bases between them. CDR3 in DNA: TGCAGTGCCAAAGGAGACAGGAACACTGAAGCTTTCTTT. It is translated as CSAKGDRNTEAFF.

Many counts were recorded for this clonotype. The chain couples TRBV5-1 to TRBJ1-1; tentative D call: TRBD1 (5 bases). The CDR3 sequence is 13 residues long. The germline V gene has CDR1 SGHRS and CDR2 YFSETQ. Deletions cut 0 bases from V and 10 bases from J, with 13 bases between. CDR3 loop: CASSLGGPGPAFF. The CDR3 DNA sequence: TGCGCCAGCAGCTTGGGAGGTCCAGGGCCAGCTTTCTTT.

This clonotype was detected many times. The chain uses TRBV4-1 and TRBJ2-1; 11 bases are shared with TRBD1. The CDR3 is made up of 18 amino acids. CDR1 and CDR2 (germline): MGHRA, YSYEKL. V shed 4 bases, J shed 4 bases, and the junction held 12 bases outside the gene matches. Here the CDR3 reads CASSPGQGAASGYNEQFF. The CDR3 nucleotides are TGCGCCAGCAGCCCCGGACAGGGGGCGGCTAGCGGGTACAATGAGCAGTTCTTC.

The rearrangement links TRBV3-1 to TRBJ2-7; D not resolved. The CDR3 extends over 16 amino acids. Trimming took 0 bases from V and 3 from J, leaving 15 bases between them. In germline, CDR1 is LGHDT, CDR2 YNNKEL (reference sequence). CDR3 bases: TGTGCCAGCAGCCAAGAAGGTGTGGTCAGCCTCTACGAGCAGTACTTC. Its translation: CASSQEGVVSLYEQYF.

Concerning this clonotype itself: This clone may be a read error of a much larger clone one base away. This chain uses TRBV29-1 with TRBJ2-5, with a tentative D call TRBD2 (5 bases). CDR3 length: 14 amino acids. Per germline, CDR1 SQVTM and CDR2 ANQGSEA. CDR3 loop: CSARTGIMAETRYF. The CDR3 region has the DNA TGCAGCGCCAGGACTGGAATAATGGCAGAGACCCGGTACTTC.

This clonotype was recorded at least ten times. The J gene is TRBJ2-3, the V gene TRBV3-1; perhaps TRBD2 as D (5 bases). V lost 1 base to trimming and J lost 3 bases, with 17 bases between them. This CDR3 region has 17 residues. Germline CDR1 is LGHDT and CDR2 is YNNKEL (reference sequence). The CDR3 loop reads CASSQAGGSGGTDTQYF. The CDR3 DNA follows: TGTGCCAGCAGCCAAGCGGGCGGGTCAGGTGGGACAGATACGCAGTATTTT.